The source of this T cell receptor (beta chain) is a study of blood T cell repertoires in COVID-19. Turning to the study itself: COVID-19 samples collected from the United States, Italy and Spain covered acute and convalescent phases.

Libraries were prepared by immunoSEQ multiplex PCR; TCRdb keeps only in-frame clonotypes and omits some of them. The profile shows over 350,000 clones, about 85% of them singletons. The length of the CDR3 is 13 residues. V was trimmed by 8 bases and J by 4 bases, leaving 14 bases between them. The V gene's germline CDR1 is MGHRA and CDR2 YSYEKL. The age range of participants was about 18 to 100 years, with residence in roughly 25 US areas. This sequence was found in a woman aged 18-29 years with acute COVID-19. J is TRBJ1-1 and V is TRBV4-1; no clear D. The sample taken for sequencing was PBMCs or T cells enriched from blood (not recorded which). The CDR3 nucleotides read TGCGCCAGCGGGAGGGCATCCTCCACTGAAGCTTTCTTT. Its translation: CASGRASSTEAFF.